What follows are 21 T cell receptor beta chains derived from one specimen sequenced in a study of post-analysis software for immune sequencing data. These receptors are not linked to any known antigen. Notes on the study in general: When patients were compared with controls, about five TRBV segments were more frequent, TRBV5-6, TRBV5-1 and TRBV20-1 among them.

The library was made from cDNA and included unique molecular identifiers. TCRdb independently ran MiXCR on the PCR reads; one entry per CDR3 protein. Of hundreds of thousands of distinct CDR3 sequences in the sample, approximately 34% were seen once. The sequencing input was blood. All receptors come from a girl aged 10 to 17 with multiple sclerosis.

This sequence joins TRBV10-3 and TRBJ2-2, with unresolved D. This CDR3 region has 15 residues. Germline V gives CDR1 ENHRY, CDR2 SYGVKD. The V gene lost 4 bases and the J gene lost 6 bases, with 15 bases spanning the gap. The DNA of the CDR3 is TGTGCCATCAGTGCGCGGTCCCAGGACGCCGGGGAGCTGTTTTTT. Its translation is CAISARSQDAGELFF.

The chain recombines TRBV20-1 with TRBJ1-5; D remains unclear. The germline V gene encodes CDR1 DFQATT and CDR2 SNEGSKA (reference sequence). V lost 4 bases, J lost 7 bases, and 11 bases lay in between. The CDR3 covers 12 residues. The CDR3, as DNA: TGCAGTGCTAATCGGTTGGAACAGCCCCAGCATTTT. It codes for CSANRLEQPQHF.

The chain uses TRBV12-3 or TRBV12-4 and TRBJ2-2; D is undetermined. Trimming left V 3 bases short and J 3 bases short, with 5 bases between. CDR3 length: 13 residues. This CDR3 reads CASSFRDTGELFF. The CDR3 nucleotides read TGTGCCAGCAGTTTTCGGGACACCGGGGAGCTGTTTTTT.

The V and J genes are TRBV15 and TRBJ2-1; 11 bases are shared with TRBD2. V was pared by 5 bases and J by 4 bases, with 1 base of the junction left unmatched. Looked up from germline, CDR1 is LNHNV and CDR2 is YYDKDF (reference sequence). This CDR3 comprises 14 residues. The CDR3 DNA is TGTGCCACCAGCGGGACTAGCGGATACAATGAGCAGTTCTTC. Amino acid sequence: CATSGTSGYNEQFF.

This clonotype was detected many times. The V call is TRBV7-7, the J call TRBJ2-1; 12 nucleotides line up with TRBD2. The CDR3 sequence is 16 residues long. Trimming at V came to 1 base and at J to 6 bases, leaving 4 bases not matched to a gene. Per the germline V gene, CDR1 is SSHAT and CDR2 is FNYEAQ (reference sequence). DNA of the CDR3: TGTGCCAGCAGCTTAGGGGCTAGCGGGGGGGCCAATGAGCAGTTCTTC. Translated: CASSLGASGGANEQFF.

This clonotype was counted ten times or more. This rearrangement joins TRBV20-1 to TRBJ2-5; 8 bases align to TRBD2. Germline V gene lookup returns CDR1 DFQATT and CDR2 SNEGSKA (reference sequence). The junction had 7 bases not matched to a gene; V was cut back by 5 bases and J by 2 bases. This CDR3 is built from 14 residues. The CDR3: CSAFPRGGQETQYF. The CDR3 nucleotides read TGCAGTGCTTTCCCCCGGGGGGGACAAGAGACCCAGTACTTC.

This clonotype was observed at least ten times. The V and J genes are TRBV11-2 and TRBJ1-2; D is unclear. V lost 2 bases, J lost 4 bases, and 14 bases lay in between. This CDR3 region has 15 residues. From germline, CDR1 is SGHAT and CDR2 FQNNGV. The CDR3 DNA reads as TGTGCCAGCAGCTTAATCATGAGGCCCAGCTATGGCTACACCTTC. It yields the protein CASSLIMRPSYGYTF.

This sequence joins TRBV9 and TRBJ2-5, with 8 bases that match TRBD1. The CDR3 is made up of 15 amino acids. V dropped 1 base and J dropped 4; count of bases not matched to a gene: 6. Germline CDR1 SGDLS, CDR2 YYNGEE. CDR3 loop: CASSVSTGESETQYF. The CDR3 region has the DNA TGTGCCAGCAGCGTATCGACAGGGGAATCAGAGACCCAGTACTTC. The entire variable domain, with the rest obtained from reference TRBV9 and TRBJ2-5, is as follows: DSGVTQTPKHLITATGQRVTLRCSPRSGDLSVYWYQQSLDQGLQFLIQYYNGEERAKGNILERFSAQQFPDLHSELNLSSLELGDSALYFCASSVSTGESETQYFGPGTRLLVL.

V is TRBV7-9 and J is TRBJ2-7, with TRBD1 matching 9 bases. Germline lookup yields CDR1 SEHNR and CDR2 FQNEAQ (reference sequence). The CDR3 is 14 residues long. Germline trimming cut 5 bases from V and 3 bases from J; bases unmatched to any gene: 5. For the CDR3, the DNA is TGTGCCAGCAGCCCAACAGGGGGCCGCTACGAGCAGTACTTC. Protein: CASSPTGGRYEQYF.

In its sample, this clonotype was seen a few times. CDR3 in DNA: TGCGCCAGCAGCCTCTCTAGCGGGCAAGAGACCCAGTACTTC. It specifies CASSLSSGQETQYF. This chain connects TRBV5-1 to TRBJ2-5; 8 nucleotides line up with TRBD2. This CDR3 region has 14 residues. Germline loops: CDR1 SGHRS, CDR2 YFSETQ. V lost 4 bases and J lost 2; bases outside the gene matches: 4. The entire variable domain, with the rest obtained from reference TRBV5-1 and TRBJ2-5, is as follows: KAGVTQTPRYLIKTRGQQVTLSCSPISGHRSVSWYQQTPGQGLQFLFEYFSETQRNKGNFPGRFSGRQFSNSRSEMNVSTLELGDSALYLCASSLSSGQETQYFGPGTRLLVL.

This chain joins TRBV12-3 or TRBV12-4 and TRBJ1-1, with D perhaps matching TRBD1 (6 bases). CDR3 length: 15 amino acids. The V end was cut by 8 bases, the J end by 2 bases, with 18 bases between. The DNA for the CDR3 is TGTGCCAGCCAACCGGGGGGGGCACGCAACACTGAAGCTTTCTTT. Translation: CASQPGGARNTEAFF.

This clonotype was observed many times. Written as DNA, the CDR3 is TGCAGTGCTAGACACGACCTGGGACAGGGATACGAGCAGTACTTC. It encodes CSARHDLGQGYEQYF. The chain links TRBV20-1 to TRBJ2-7, with TRBD1 matching 9 bases. V was clipped by 2 bases and J by 4 bases; unmatched bases: 9. The germline gives CDR1 DFQATT, CDR2 SNEGSKA (reference sequence). This CDR3 contains 15 residues.

This clonotype was recorded at least ten times. The genes are TRBV29-1 and TRBJ2-3; the D call may be TRBD1 or TRBD2 (5 bases each). CDR3 size: 13 residues. The germline V gene encodes CDR1 SQVTM and CDR2 ANQGSEA. Trimming shortened V by 6 bases and J by 6 bases, and 16 bases separated the two germline ends. CDR3 DNA: TGCAGCGTCCTCCCCCCGGGGCCCGATACGCAGTATTTT. Translated, it gives CSVLPPGPDTQYF.

This clonotype was detected only a few times. This CDR3 reads CASSFGQGDYGYTF. Written as DNA, the CDR3 is TGTGCCAGCAGCTTTGGACAGGGTGACTATGGCTACACCTTC. V gene TRBV7-9 combines with J gene TRBJ1-2; 8 bases fit TRBD1. V gave up 3 bases and J gave up 3 bases; unmatched junction bases: 3. Germline lookup yields CDR1 SEHNR and CDR2 FQNEAQ (reference sequence). The length of the CDR3 is 14 residues.

The genes are TRBV20-1 and TRBJ2-1; the D is unclear. The germline V and J ends were trimmed by 8 bases and 13 bases, with 21 bases remaining between them. This CDR3 has 12 amino acids. Germline CDR1 and CDR2: DFQATT and SNEGSKA (reference sequence). The CDR3 here is CSPLESGETQFF. The CDR3 DNA reads as TGCAGTCCTTTAGAGTCTGGAGAGACCCAGTTCTTC.

The sample holds many counts of this clonotype. This chain uses TRBV7-9 with TRBJ2-3; D not certain. The CDR3 extends over 15 amino acids. V was pared by 1 base and J by 1 base, with 9 bases between. CDR1 is SEHNR, CDR2 FQNEAQ, per germline (reference sequence). The CDR3 region is CASSLGESGTDTQYF. CDR3 sequence (DNA): TGTGCCAGCAGCTTAGGGGAATCTGGCACAGATACGCAGTATTTT.

J is TRBJ1-1 and V is TRBV3-1; possibly TRBD1 for D (5 bases). The CDR3 length is 15 residues. Trimming shortened V by 1 base and J by 4 bases, and 13 bases separated the two germline ends. Germline assignment: CDR1 LGHDT and CDR2 YNNKEL (reference sequence). The CDR3 spells CASSQGLGPRTEAFF. DNA of the CDR3: TGTGCCAGCAGCCAAGGTTTGGGACCACGCACTGAAGCTTTCTTT.

This clonotype was detected ten times or more. The chain recombines TRBV14 with TRBJ2-1; D possibly corresponds to TRBD1 (6 bases). Between the trimmed V and J ends, which lost 6 bases and 7 bases, there was a span of 7 bases. The CDR3 has 11 residues. Germline lookup yields CDR1 SGHDN and CDR2 FVKESK. The CDR3 bases are TGTGCCAGCAGACAGGGAAATGAGCAGTTCTTC. This translates into CASRQGNEQFF.

About this clonotype: This clone may be a read error of a much larger clone one base away. The chain has TRBV4-1 and TRBJ2-3; 9 bases line up with TRBD1. J was trimmed by 6 bases and V by 4 bases; bases with no gene match: 8. Germline CDR1 is MGHRA and CDR2 is YSYEKL. This CDR3 spans 15 amino acids. CDR3 sequence reads: CASSRPGQGRDTQYF. The CDR3 coding sequence is TGCGCCAGCAGCCGCCCGGGACAGGGAAGGGATACGCAGTATTTT.

Many counts were recorded for this clonotype. The gene calls are TRBV5-5 and TRBJ2-5; D may be TRBD1 (6 bases). V shed 4 bases and J shed 5 bases, with 18 bases lying between them. The CDR3 is 15 amino acids. Germline lookup yields CDR1 SGHKS and CDR2 YYEKEE (reference sequence). The CDR3 DNA follows: TGTGCCAGCAGCCTCGGGACACCGACTGGGGAGACCCAGTACTTC. This encodes CASSLGTPTGETQYF. Based on the CDR3 plus reference TRBV5-5 and TRBJ2-5, the full variable domain is DAGVTQSPTHLIKTRGQQVTLRCSPISGHKSVSWYQQVLGQGPQFIFQYYEKEERGRGNFPDRFSARQFPNYSSELNVNALLLGDSALYLCASSLGTPTGETQYFGPGTRLLVL.

This clonotype has just a few counts. A much larger clone lies a single base off, so this may be a read error. The J gene is TRBJ2-6, the V gene TRBV6-5, with 8 bases fitting TRBD1. CDR1 is MNHEY and CDR2 is SVGAGI in the germline V gene. This CDR3 is built from 13 residues. The CDR3 is CASRRTGTSVRTF. As DNA, the CDR3 is TGTGCCAGCAGGCGGACAGGGACCAGCGTCCGGACTTTC.